This T cell receptor (beta chain) was profiled in a study of regulatory T cells in long-lasting Graves disease (dated by TCRdb to the early 2020s). Describing the broader study: Newly diagnosed Graves' disease patients had taken antithyroid drugs for less than 3 months. Patients with persistent Graves' disease were compared with patients with newly diagnosed Graves' disease using TCR sequencing and RNA sequencing of peripheral blood. The study was conducted in China and was registered as a clinical trial. A total of around 33 samples underwent TCR sequencing, from about 13 patients with persistent Graves' disease and about 20 patients with newly diagnosed Graves' disease.

Points the paper makes about the study in general: Only peripheral blood was studied, because thyroid tissue, the primary lesion, was inaccessible. Persistent disease showed preferential use of TRBV28, TRBJ1-2 and TRBJ2-5, whereas newly diagnosed disease favored TRBV20-1 and TRBJ2-1. More public clonotypes were shared among persistent patients (fewer than 3,000) than among newly diagnosed patients (just under 1,000). Persistent Graves' disease patients showed lower TCR Shannon entropy and fewer highly expanded clones than newly diagnosed patients, suggesting clonal expansion. The authors acknowledged the small sample size as a limitation that may reduce accuracy. Sequencing and analysis were limited to the TCR beta chain.

The method behind the library was multiplex PCR. The sequencer listed for this sample is Illumina HiSeq 4000. TCR beta libraries were built with iRepertoire HTBI primers and Arm-PCR amplification of CDR3 regions. Before sequencing, the PCR products went through gel purification. For the original study's pipeline: Gene usage analysis of CDR3 amino acid clonotypes used the approximately 62 TRBV and about 14 TRBJ segments found across samples. Filtered high-quality paired reads were merged into contigs using COPE and FqMerger. BLAST was used to align contigs to IMGT TRBV, TRBD and TRBJ reference genes, and CDR3 was defined according to IMGT. Any clonotype with a frequency above 0.1% was classified as a highly expanded clone. Shannon entropy served as the measure of repertoire diversity, while the Gini coefficient captured V-J evenness. A clonotype was considered public if more than one individual shared it. In-frame beta chains were kept once TCRdb had trimmed the public reads at Q25 with fastp and called clones with MiXCR. Rows are unified per CDR3 protein, each entry keeping the most common DNA and genes. The V and J calls and clone size come from TCRdb's table, not from the authors' own analysis. The sample contains hundreds of thousands of distinct CDR3 sequences, around an eighth of them found a single time. The ten largest account for roughly 10% of the sample.

The germline V gene encodes CDR1 LNHDA and CDR2 SQIVND (reference sequence). The cysteine opens and the phenylalanine closes a CDR3 of 14 amino acids. The CDR3 DNA has 42 bases and is translated from base 1. After removal of 3 bases from V and 3 bases from J, the junction retains 0 bases not matched to a gene. The time point tag for this specimen amounts to: newly diagnosed GD, antithyroid drugs for less than 3 months. RNA was extracted from PBMCs in TRIzol for both TCR sequencing and RNA sequencing. The diagnosis of Graves' disease followed American Thyroid Association guidelines. Patients for the study were recruited at an endocrinology department in Xi'an, China. Each patient gave around 9.2 milliliters of peripheral blood, collected in an EDTA anticoagulant tube. PBMCs were isolated by Ficoll Paque Plus density gradient separation without further T cell sorting. RNA quality was checked with an Agilent 2100 Bioanalyzer and agarose gel, and concentration with a NanoDrop 2000.

Turning to this clonotype: Its antigen has not been determined. Per-nucleotide qualities are absent, and no much larger clonotype sits a single base away.

This sample also belongs to another study, concerning T cells in Graves' hyperthyroidism and ophthalmopathy. The second source states: Stable Graves' hyperthyroidism was defined as no progression to ophthalmopathy during 18 months of follow-up. Hyperthyroidism patients were newly diagnosed, with disease duration under 2 months, and aged 18 to 65 years. Any patient with an uncontrolled infection, another autoimmune disease, pregnancy or lactation was excluded. Clinical symptoms, serum thyroxine and TRAb, thyroid ultrasound, and orbital computed tomography formed the basis for the diagnoses. The first round of RT-PCR for the TCR CDR3 was performed with the HTBI primer set and the Qiagen OneStep RT-PCR kit. Most expanded thyroid clonotypes (frequency above 0.001) were also detected in blood, suggesting blood repertoires may reflect thyroid immune responses. In cross-validation, a model built on a 13 V-J signature told ophthalmopathy apart from stable hyperthyroidism with roughly 87% sensitivity and approximately 84% specificity, and in testing the same model reached 80%/75%. In validation, the model predicted progression to ophthalmopathy a median of approximately 6.6 months before onset, with about 71% sensitivity and about 72% specificity. A discovery cohort of roughly 96 patients, roughly 43 with Graves' ophthalmopathy and over 55 with stable Graves' hyperthyroidism, was used to find distinguishing TCR V-J signatures. An independent validation cohort of around 19 hyperthyroidism patients and about 15 patients who later progressed to ophthalmopathy tested prospective prediction of ophthalmopathy. The approximately 100 discovery patients were divided at random into training and test sets in a 7:3 ratio. The study also compared thyroid tissue and blood T-cell repertoires from a handful of Graves' hyperthyroidism patients. After blood sampling, hyperthyroidism patients were treated with methimazole at a starting dose of 30 mg daily, and ophthalmopathy patients were treated with high-dose intravenous methylprednisolone. The libraries were constructed in a second round of multiplex PCR and then size-selected and purified. Paired-end sequencing of the libraries was performed with 100 bp reads on an Illumina HiSeq2000. SOAPnuke was used to process the raw data, with reads discarded if the reads contained adapters or uncalled bases, had a mean Phred below 15, or lacked an exact constant-primer or identifier match. COPE v1.2.5 was used to merge the high-quality paired reads, and each unique nucleotide sequence was defined as a clonotype. MiTCR v1.1 was used to align clonotypes to the IMGT TRBV, TRBD and TRBJ reference segments. Analysis was restricted to V-J combinations with a frequency above 0.0001, which covered approximately 99% of repertoires. The TCS score was defined as F50 (clonal expansion) divided by E x V (chaos), with BLOSUM62-based TCRdist calculated between CDR3 peptides within each V-J. Welch's t-statistics and random forest reduced roughly 500 V-J features to 10 to 15, which were used in a naive Bayes classifier (R e1071). Sample size was not statistically predetermined, and investigators were not blinded to group allocation. TCR Vbeta CDR3 sequencing of 135 peripheral blood samples (over 40 ophthalmopathy, 75 hyperthyroidism and approximately 17 progressor patients) is reported in the paper.

The material sequenced was peripheral blood mononuclear cells (PBMCs), taken at new diagnosis, from a patient treated with antithyroid drugs. This clonotype was obtained from a man aged 25-45 years with Graves disease. Donor details come from another sample of the same person, matched by shared clones. The chain couples TRBV19 to TRBJ2-7, and 12 bases in between align with TRBD2. The bases are TGTGCCAGTAGTATGGGACTAGCGGGCTACGAGCAGTACTTC. It codes for CASSMGLAGYEQYF.